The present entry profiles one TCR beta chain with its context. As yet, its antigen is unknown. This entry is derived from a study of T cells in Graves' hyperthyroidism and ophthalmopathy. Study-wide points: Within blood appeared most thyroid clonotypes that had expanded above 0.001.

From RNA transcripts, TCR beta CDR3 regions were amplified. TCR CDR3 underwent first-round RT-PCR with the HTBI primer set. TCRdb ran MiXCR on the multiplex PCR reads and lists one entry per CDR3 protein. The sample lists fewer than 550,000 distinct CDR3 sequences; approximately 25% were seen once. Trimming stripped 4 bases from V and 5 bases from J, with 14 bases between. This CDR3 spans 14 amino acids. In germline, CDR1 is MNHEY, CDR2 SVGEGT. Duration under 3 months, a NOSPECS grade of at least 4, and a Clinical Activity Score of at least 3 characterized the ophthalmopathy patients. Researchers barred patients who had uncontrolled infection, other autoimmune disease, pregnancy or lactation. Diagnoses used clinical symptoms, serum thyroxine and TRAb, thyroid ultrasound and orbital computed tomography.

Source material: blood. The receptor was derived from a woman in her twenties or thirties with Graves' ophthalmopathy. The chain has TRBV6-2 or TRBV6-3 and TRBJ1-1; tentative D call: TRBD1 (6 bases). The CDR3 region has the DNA TGTGCCAGCAGTTTCGGGGTACAGGGTACTGAAGCTTTCTTT. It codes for CASSFGVQGTEAFF.